This T cell receptor (beta chain) was identified during a study of Graves' ophthalmopathy and Graves' hyperthyroidism. This clonotype was detected many times. Its antigen is unidentified. Study results and limitations: Most expanded clonotypes from thyroid (those above 0.001 frequency) were also found in blood.

RNA transcripts were the template, and TCR beta CDR3 regions were amplified from them. Amplification began with first-round RT-PCR using HTBI primers, then second-round multiplex PCR was performed. TCRdb analysed the multiplex PCR reads with MiXCR anew, one entry per CDR3 protein. The top ten hold approximately 13% of the sample, which has fewer than 350,000 distinct CDR3 sequences, 15% to 20% seen once. Material: peripheral blood. The sequence derives from an adult man with Graves' ophthalmopathy.

CDR3 sequence: CAWSVGRTTYEQYF. DNA of the CDR3: TGTGCCTGGAGTGTAGGACGTACCACCTACGAGCAGTACTTC. J is TRBJ2-7 and V is TRBV30; no reliable D call. Germline CDR1 reads GTSNPN; CDR2 reads SVGIG (reference sequence). There are 14 residues in the CDR3. Trimming stripped 0 bases from V and 2 bases from J, with 11 bases between.